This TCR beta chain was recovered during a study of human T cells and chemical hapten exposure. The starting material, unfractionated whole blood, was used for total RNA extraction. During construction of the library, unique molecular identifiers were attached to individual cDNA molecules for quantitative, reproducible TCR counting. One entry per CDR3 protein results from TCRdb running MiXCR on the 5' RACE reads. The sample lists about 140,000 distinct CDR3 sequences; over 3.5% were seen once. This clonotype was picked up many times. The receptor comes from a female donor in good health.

Written as DNA, the CDR3 is TGTGCCAGCAGCTTAATGGCCGGCATGAACACTGAAGCTTTCTTT. Translation gives CASSLMAGMNTEAFF. The chain uses TRBV7-2 and TRBJ1-1, with D hard to call. This CDR3 is built from 15 residues. The germline CDR1 and CDR2 sequences are SGHTA and FQGNSA. V lost 2 bases and J lost 0, with 10 bases in between.